This T cell receptor beta chain is drawn from a study of OX40 agonist ivuxolimab in advanced cancers. Assay: immunoSEQ multiplex PCR; the TCRdb copy retains only in-frame clones and omits some. The sample has about 40,000 clones, 75% to 90% seen once. The TCR sequence derives from an adult with an advanced solid tumor such as melanoma, head and neck, liver or kidney cancer. Sequences were derived from CD4+ or CD8+ T cells sorted from blood, sampled in a trial of the OX40 agonist ivuxolimab.

CDR3 sequence reads: CATVKDRGPRWNQPQHF. The CDR3 DNA follows: TGCGCCACCGTCAAGGACAGGGGACCCAGGTGGAATCAGCCCCAGCATTTT. J is TRBJ1-5 and V is TRBV23-1, with TRBD1 identical over 9 bases. TRBV23-1 is an ORF; its function is uncertain. This CDR3 is built from 17 residues. The V gene end was trimmed by 10 bases and the J gene end by 4 bases; junction bases not matched to a gene: 17.